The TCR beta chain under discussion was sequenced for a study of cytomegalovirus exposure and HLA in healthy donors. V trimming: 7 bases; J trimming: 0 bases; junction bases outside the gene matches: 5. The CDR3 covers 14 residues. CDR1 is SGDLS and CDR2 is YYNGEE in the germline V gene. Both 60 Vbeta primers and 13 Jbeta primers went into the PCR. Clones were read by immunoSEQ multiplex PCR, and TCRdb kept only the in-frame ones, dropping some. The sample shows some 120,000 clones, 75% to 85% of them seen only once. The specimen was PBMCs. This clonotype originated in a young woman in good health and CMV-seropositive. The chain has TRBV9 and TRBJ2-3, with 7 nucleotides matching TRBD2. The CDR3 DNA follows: TGTGCCAGCGGGAGGGGAGTTAGCACAGATACGCAGTATTTT. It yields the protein CASGRGVSTDTQYF. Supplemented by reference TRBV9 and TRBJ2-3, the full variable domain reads DSGVTQTPKHLITATGQRVTLRCSPRSGDLSVYWYQQSLDQGLQFLIQYYNGEERAKGNILERFSAQQFPDLHSELNLSSLELGDSALYFCASGRGVSTDTQYFGPGTRLTVL.